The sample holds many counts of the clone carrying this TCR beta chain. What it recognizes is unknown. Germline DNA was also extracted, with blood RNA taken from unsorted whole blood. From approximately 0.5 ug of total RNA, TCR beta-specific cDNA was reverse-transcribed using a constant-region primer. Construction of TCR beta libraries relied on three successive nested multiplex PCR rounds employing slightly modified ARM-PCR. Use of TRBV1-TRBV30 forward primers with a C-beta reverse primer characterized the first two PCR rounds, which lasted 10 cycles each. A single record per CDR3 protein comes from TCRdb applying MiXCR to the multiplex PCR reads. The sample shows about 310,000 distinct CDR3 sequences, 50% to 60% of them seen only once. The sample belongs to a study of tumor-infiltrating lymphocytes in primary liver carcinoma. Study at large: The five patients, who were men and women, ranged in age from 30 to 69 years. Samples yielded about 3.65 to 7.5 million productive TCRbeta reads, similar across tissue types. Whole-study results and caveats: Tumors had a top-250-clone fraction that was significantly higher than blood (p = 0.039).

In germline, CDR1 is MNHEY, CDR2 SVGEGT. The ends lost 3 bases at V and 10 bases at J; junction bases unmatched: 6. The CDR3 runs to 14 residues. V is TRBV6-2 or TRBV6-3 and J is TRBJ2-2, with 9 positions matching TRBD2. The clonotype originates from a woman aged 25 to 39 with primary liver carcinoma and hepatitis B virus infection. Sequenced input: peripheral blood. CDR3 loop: CASSYRLAGSELFF. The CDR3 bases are TGTGCCAGCAGTTATCGCCTAGCGGGATCGGAGCTGTTTTTT.